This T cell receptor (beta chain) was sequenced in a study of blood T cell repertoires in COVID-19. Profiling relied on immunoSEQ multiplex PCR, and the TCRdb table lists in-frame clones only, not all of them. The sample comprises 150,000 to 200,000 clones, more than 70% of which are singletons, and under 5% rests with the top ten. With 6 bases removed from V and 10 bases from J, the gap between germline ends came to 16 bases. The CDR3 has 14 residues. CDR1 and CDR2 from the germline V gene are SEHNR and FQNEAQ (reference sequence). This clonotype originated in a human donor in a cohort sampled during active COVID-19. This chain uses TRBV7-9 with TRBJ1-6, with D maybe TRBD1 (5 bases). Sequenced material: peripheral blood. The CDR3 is CASRQQGLESPLHF. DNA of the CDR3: TGTGCCAGCAGGCAGCAGGGTTTGGAATCACCCCTCCACTTT.